This T cell receptor (beta chain) was identified in a study of shared clonotypes between healthy human individuals. On the study more broadly: A couple of female and three male donors aged 18 to 49 were enrolled. Findings and limits, study-wide: Naive CD4 clonotype sharing across several donors was around 5%.

As to this clone: The target antigen is unknown.

The DNA input per sorted-subset replicate PCR was 150 to 200 ng, corresponding to some 30,000 T cell genomes. Clones were read by immunoSEQ multiplex PCR, and TCRdb kept only the in-frame ones, dropping some. Among under 1,900,000 clones, 98% were seen once, and the ten largest hold roughly 0.36%. Each donor was a Caucasian adult residing in Nashville, Tennessee. Germline CDR1 reads SEHNR; CDR2 reads FQNEAQ (reference sequence). This CDR3 has 19 amino acids. Trimming at V came to 3 bases and at J to 0 bases, leaving 8 bases not matched to a gene. This receptor was taken from a man between 25 and 39 years old in good health. The gene calls are TRBV7-9 and TRBJ2-1, with 13 bases aligning to TRBD2. The specimen was naive CD4+ T cells sorted from blood. Specified subset: CD45RA+ positively selected. The CDR3 is CASSLGEGTSGISYNEQFF. CDR3 DNA: TGTGCCAGCAGCTTGGGTGAGGGGACTAGCGGGATCTCCTACAATGAGCAGTTCTTC.